Listed below are T cell receptor beta chains from one sample, sequenced in a study of OX40 agonist ivuxolimab in advanced cancers. The method was immunoSEQ multiplex PCR; TCRdb's version includes in-frame clones alone and lacks a portion of them. The table has 90,000 to 120,000 clones, approximately 90% seen once. The sample consisted of CD4+ or CD8+ T cells sorted from blood, taken in a trial of the OX40 agonist ivuxolimab. These receptors originate from an adult with an advanced solid tumor such as melanoma, head and neck, liver or kidney cancer. Both conserved end residues are trimmed from each CDR3. The D gene is left open where the match is weak.

d_gene | v_gene | CDR3aa
- | TRBV5-6 | ASSLLSGSYEQY
- | TRBV6-5 | ASSYWGAAVQETQY
- | TRBV21-1 | ASSKGRADYSNQPQH
TRBD1 | TRBV5-1 | ASSSGQGSNEQF
TRBD1 | TRBV19 | ASSSLQGATDTQY
- | TRBV6-6 | ASSYMQGVYGYT
TRBD1 | TRBV11-1 | ASSRDRWSGELF
- | TRBV6-4 | ASSPSGDTEAF
- | TRBV19 | ASSIDAGRSDTQY
- | TRBV18 | ASSRGPEQNQPQH
TRBD1 | TRBV9 | ASSVGPAGQGYNEQF
- | TRBV9 | ASSAAPSGELF
- | TRBV4-1 | ASSQERQYTGELF
- | TRBV25-1 | ASSEGRGPTDTQY
- | TRBV2 | ASSYFQGEKLF
- | TRBV6-1 | ASGLRAETQY
TRBD1 | TRBV18 | ASATGQGASGYT
TRBD1 | TRBV6-5 | ASSYPRFGTVIEQY
- | TRBV29-1 | RAGGPNYGYT
TRBD1 | TRBV5-4 | ASSSGGTGQSQETQY
- | TRBV19 | ASIEGAYEQY
TRBD1 | TRBV10-1 | ASSDTSGQRKETQY
- | TRBV5-1 | ASSLPGEVRELF
TRBD2 | TRBV30 | AWRLAGSSYNEQF
- | TRBV13 | ASSHRSGNTIY
TRBD2 | TRBV5-1 | ASSFTSGGPNTGELF
TRBD1 | TRBV19 | ASSVTGTGGETQY
- | TRBV27 | ASSLNRNTEAF
- | TRBV10-3 | AISEPGVGGAGRTDTQY
TRBD2 | TRBV10-3 | AISEGLAGSKGNIQY
- | TRBV6-5 | ASYRRVGNTEAF
- | TRBV13 | ASSFSINTEAF
- | TRBV7-2 | ASSLAQDSPLH
TRBD2 | TRBV6-5 | ASSYLAGGQGEQF
TRBD2 | TRBV5-1 | ASSLESSGVSQETQY
- | TRBV5-4 | ASSLRAAETSGANVLT
TRBD2 | TRBV7-6 | ASSPARREGYEQY
TRBD2 | TRBV30 | AWSVLAGAFYNEQF
TRBD2 | TRBV18 | ASSPAGGDGRAFRNSYNEQF
- | TRBV7-6 | ASSPTAGAGSTGELF
TRBD1 | TRBV6-5 | ASSYLTGTGKDEQY
- | TRBV20-1 | SATQVGEQF
- | TRBV19 | ASSPDVYYEKLF
- | TRBV5-1 | ASSLDGDYSNQPQH
TRBD2 | TRBV5-1 | ASSPSGGMNTGELF
- | TRBV25-1 | ASSPGWGSEAF
- | TRBV10-3 | AISASTGSYEQY
- | TRBV2 | ASLRDSGNIQY
- | TRBV4-1 | ASSQDGAHTQY
- | TRBV13 | ASSFSRVSGNTIY
TRBD2 | TRBV11-2 | ASSPRTSEYTQY
TRBD1 | TRBV7-9 | ASSFITGGSEAF
- | TRBV9 | ASSVRTTDTQY
- | TRBV5-1 | ASSLAVGEETQY
- | TRBV6-1 | ASRQGNTEAF
TRBD2 | TRBV10-1 | ASSRAGLAGGLNEQF
- | TRBV19 | ASSIEVWTNMNTEAF
TRBD2 | TRBV10-2 | ASRGGLALSLGNEQF
TRBD2 | TRBV25-1 | ASSEIGLDYNEQF
TRBD2 | TRBV30 | AWTSGGVDTQY